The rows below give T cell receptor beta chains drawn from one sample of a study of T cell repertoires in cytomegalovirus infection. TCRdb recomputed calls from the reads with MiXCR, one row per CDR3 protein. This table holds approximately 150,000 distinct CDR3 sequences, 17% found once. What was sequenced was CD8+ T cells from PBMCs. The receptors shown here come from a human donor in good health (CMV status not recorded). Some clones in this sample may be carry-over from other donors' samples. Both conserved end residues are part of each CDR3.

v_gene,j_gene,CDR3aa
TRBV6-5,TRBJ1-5,CASRKYPGNRNQPQHF
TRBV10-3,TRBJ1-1,CAISDDRGRTEAFF
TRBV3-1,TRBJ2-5,CASSPGTGGRETQYF
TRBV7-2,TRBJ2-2,CASSPTGGATGELFF
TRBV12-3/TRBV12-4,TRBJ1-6,CASTGRSGSPLHF
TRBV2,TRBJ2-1,CASSEGQNLYNEQFF
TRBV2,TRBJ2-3,CASEPFGGRAEDTQYF
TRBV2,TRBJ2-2,CASTGQTNTGELFF
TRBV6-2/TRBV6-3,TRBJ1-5,CASSPSSNQPQHF
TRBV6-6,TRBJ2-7,CASSSRVEAYEQYF
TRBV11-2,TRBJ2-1,CASSHRPGLAVYNEQFF
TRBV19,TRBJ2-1,CASSIGLSPNNEQFF
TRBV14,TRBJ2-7,CASSQDLGVHYEQYF
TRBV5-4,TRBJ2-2,CASSLGGVGELFF
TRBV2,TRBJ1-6,CASSADDPLTLHF
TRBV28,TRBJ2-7,CASRRTGTAAYEQYF
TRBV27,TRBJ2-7,CASSLYKGTTYEQYF
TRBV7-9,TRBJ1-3,CASSFRKGSGNTIYF
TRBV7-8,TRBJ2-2,CASSSGLAVGELFF
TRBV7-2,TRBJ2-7,CASSELAGYYEQYF
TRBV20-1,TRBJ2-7,CSARDWTSGSSYEQYF
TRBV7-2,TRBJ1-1,CASSLAGTGGEGTEAFF
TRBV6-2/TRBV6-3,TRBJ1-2,CASSGERGEFYGYTF
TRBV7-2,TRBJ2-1,CASSSREREWGQFF